This TCR beta chain was captured in a study of blood T cell repertoires in COVID-19. Background on the study: Samples of COVID-19 (acute and convalescent) were obtained from the United States, Italy and Spain. The cDNA or gDNA used as material had been derived from T cells, B-cell-depleted T cells, or PBMCs.

There are 15 residues in the CDR3. Germline CDR1 is SNHLY and CDR2 is FYNNEI. J gave up 0 bases and V 4 bases, and 5 bases lay outside the gene matches. In the original workflow: Amplification of reference gene primers was used by the study to estimate nucleated cell counts. The assay was immunoSEQ multiplex PCR, and TCRdb's table has in-frame clones only and misses some. The V and J calls and clone size are taken from that table; D and trimming were inferred from the DNA. The profile shows just under 150,000 clones, about 88% of them singletons. In its sample, this clone was seen a few times. The sequenced sample consisted of peripheral blood. J is TRBJ1-2 and V is TRBV2; TRBD1 agrees at 7 bases. The source of this sequence is a human donor with acute or convalescent COVID-19. The donor label of this sample is uncertain. In DNA form, the CDR3 reads TGTGCCAGCAGTGGGACCGGGACAGCTAACTATGGCTACACCTTC. This sequence encodes CASSGTGTANYGYTF.